Sequencing of this TCR beta chain was carried out in a study of CD8+CD57+ T cells in acquired aplastic anemia. At the level of the study: Quantities of DNA derived from sorted CD4+ and CD8+ cells averaged around 3 ug.

Study-wide results and limits: Patients were compared with controls for CD8+ Simpson's diversity, and no significant difference emerged.

For sequencing, patients were chosen who had shown expansion of CD8+CD57+ cells by flow cytometry. With no exception, the patients had severe acquired aplastic anemia. Therapy had not been given to patients before blood sampling. The V segment lost 6 bases and the J segment 4 bases; nucleotides outside the gene matches: 8. The CDR3 has 15 residues. The V gene's germline CDR1 is SQVTM and CDR2 ANQGSEA. This clonotype was seen a handful of times. Its antigen is not identified. TCR beta VDJ and CDR3 profiling used genomic DNA as template. Each CDR3 protein is one row after TCRdb ran MiXCR on the reads. This table holds 450,000 to 550,000 distinct CDR3 sequences, roughly a third found once.

The gene calls are TRBV29-1 and TRBJ2-2; 10 bases align to TRBD1. The TCR originated in a human donor with aplastic anemia. Source material: sorted CD4+, CD8+, or CD8+CD57+ T cells (not recorded which) from PBMCs. The CDR3 region has the DNA TGCAGCGTGGGGACCGGGACAGGGGTCACCGGGGAGCTGTTTTTT. As protein: CSVGTGTGVTGELFF.